This T cell receptor (beta chain) was recorded in a study of T cell responses to AZD1222 COVID-19 vaccine. On the study more broadly: Second doses at about 4 or about 12 weeks were pooled. Study conclusions and caveats: The donor cohort was predominantly white British with a female majority, and clonal diversity may have been underestimated. The repertoires were collected only after the peak T cell response. With two AZD1222 doses given, Spike-specific TCR breadth and depth both rose.

CDR1 and CDR2 from the germline V gene are SEHNR and FQNEAQ (reference sequence). The trim removed 0 bases at V and 8 bases at J, leaving 9 bases unmatched. This CDR3 has 16 amino acids. Worth noting for this clone: Its antigen is currently unknown.

Method: immunoSEQ multiplex PCR; TCRdb's copy keeps in-frame clones and lacks some. Among about 120,000 clones, 90% to 95% were seen once, and the ten largest hold around 2.8%. The chain is built from TRBV7-9 and TRBJ1-2, with 10 nucleotides matching TRBD1. This TCR was sampled from an adult in good health. The source was peripheral blood, collected on day 0 of AZD1222 vaccination. The CDR3 loop reads CASSLARRGTGDGYTF. The CDR3 DNA sequence: TGTGCCAGCAGCTTAGCCAGGAGAGGGACAGGGGACGGCTACACCTTC. Using reference TRBV7-9 and TRBJ1-2 for the parts outside the CDR3, the full variable domain is DTGVSQNPRHKITKRGQNVTFRCDPISEHNRLYWYRQTLGQGPEFLTYFQNEAQLEKSRLLSDRFSAERPKGSFSTLEIQRTEQGDSAMYLCASSLARRGTGDGYTFGSGTRLTVV.